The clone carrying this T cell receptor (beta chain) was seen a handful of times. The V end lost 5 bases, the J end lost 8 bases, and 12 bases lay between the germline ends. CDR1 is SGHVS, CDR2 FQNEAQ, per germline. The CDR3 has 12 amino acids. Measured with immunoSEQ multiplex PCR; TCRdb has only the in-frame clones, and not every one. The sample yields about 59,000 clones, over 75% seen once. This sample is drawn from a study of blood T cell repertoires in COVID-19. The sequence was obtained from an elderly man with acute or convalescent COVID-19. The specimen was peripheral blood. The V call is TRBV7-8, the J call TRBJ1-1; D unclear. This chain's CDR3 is CASSPMRMEAFF. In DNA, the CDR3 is TGTGCCAGCAGCCCCATGAGGATGGAAGCTTTCTTT.